The TCR beta chain described here comes from a study of blood T cells in healthy people across ages. Study details: About one barcoded TCR beta cDNA was captured per two T cells.

PBMCs, at least 6.5 million per sample, were isolated. General study findings and limits: Diversity estimates from one million T cells were considered underestimates.

Regarding this clonotype: What it binds is not known.

Primers used in a second PCR of roughly 7 to 11 cycles were a sample-barcoded 5' primer and a J-beta primer mix. TCRdb reanalysed the 5' RACE reads using MiXCR and keeps one entry per CDR3 protein. The sample has about 1,800,000 distinct CDR3 sequences; 28% are singletons. V was trimmed by 1 base and J by 3 bases, leaving 26 bases between them. The CDR3 is made up of 20 amino acids. Germline CDR1 KGHDR, CDR2 SFDVKD. The chain recombines TRBV24-1 with TRBJ2-5, with a weak D call TRBD1 (8 bases). Sequenced input: blood. The sequence came from a woman between 25 and 40 years old in good health. CDR3 sequence: CATSDLCDRGCGRREETQYF. The CDR3 DNA is TGTGCCACCAGTGATTTATGTGACAGGGGTTGCGGGAGAAGGGAAGAGACCCAGTACTTC.